The sequence of this TCR beta chain was determined in a study of blood T cell repertoires in COVID-19. Study at large: T cells, B-cell-depleted T cells, or PBMCs supplied cDNA or gDNA.

Original processing methods: Counts of nucleated cells, estimated from reference gene primer amplification, were obtained. Assay used: immunoSEQ multiplex PCR; TCRdb lists only in-frame clones, some missing. V and J calls and clone size are copied from that table; D and trimming were computed from the DNA. The repertoire has under 70,000 clones, around 90% of them found once; the top ten carry approximately 15%. In germline, CDR1 is ENHRY, CDR2 SYGVKD. The V end was cut by 7 bases, the J end by 0 bases, with 16 bases between. The CDR3 length is 16 residues. The clonotype was recovered from a human donor with active COVID-19. The donor label of this sample is uncertain. Material: peripheral blood. J is TRBJ1-3 and V is TRBV10-3, with D possibly being TRBD1 (6 bases). The CDR3 nucleotides are TGTGCCATCATGGGGGCAGGTGATTACTCTGGAAACACCATATATTTT. Translated, it gives CAIMGAGDYSGNTIYF.